The source of this T cell receptor (beta chain) is a study of cytomegalovirus exposure and HLA in healthy donors. Researchers ran the PCR with 60 Vbeta and 13 Jbeta primers. Assay used: immunoSEQ multiplex PCR; TCRdb lists only in-frame clones, some missing. In the table there are about 92,000 clones, over 65% of which are singletons. The V gene's germline CDR1 is MNHEY and CDR2 SVGAGI. This CDR3 is built from 15 residues. V was pared by 2 bases and J by 0 bases, with 10 bases between. The rearrangement joins TRBV6-5 to TRBJ1-1; no clear D. Sample: PBMCs. The TCR sequence derives from a woman under 30 in good health and CMV-seropositive. CDR3 nucleotide sequence: TGTGCCAGCAGTTACGTAGGCAGGCTGAACACTGAAGCTTTCTTT. Protein product: CASSYVGRLNTEAFF.